Presented here are 7 T cell receptor beta chains from one specimen sequenced in a study of early T cells in non-severe SARS-CoV-2 infection. TCRdb analysed the 5' RACE reads with MiXCR anew, one entry per CDR3 protein. The sample lists tens of thousands of distinct CDR3 sequences; about 6% were seen once. Sequenced sample: whole blood. The receptor set was obtained from an adult who was a healthcare worker with PCR-confirmed SARS-CoV-2 infection or an uninfected control (not recorded which).

This clonotype was picked up many times. DNA of the CDR3: TGTGCCAGCAGTCAGTCTCAAACGGAGCAGTACTTC. This gives the protein CASSQSQTEQYF. The chain carries TRBV12-3 or TRBV12-4 and TRBJ2-7, with unresolved D. The CDR3 loop spans 12 amino acids. The V end was cut by 5 bases, the J end by 7 bases, with 12 bases between.

This clonotype was recorded many times. The chain is built from TRBV14 and TRBJ2-7; TRBD1 aligns across 11 bases. Germline lookup yields CDR1 SGHDN and CDR2 FVKESK. V lost 1 base, J lost 7 bases, and 9 bases stayed unmatched. The CDR3 loop spans 16 amino acids. This CDR3 reads CASSQGEGTGGQEQYF. The CDR3 DNA is TGTGCCAGCAGCCAAGGAGAAGGGACAGGGGGACAAGAGCAGTACTTC.

This clonotype has a count of ten or more. In DNA, the CDR3 is TGCAGCGTCCGAGGGATTCCGGGAGGCGAAGAGCAGTACTTC. Protein sequence: CSVRGIPGGEEQYF. The chain employs TRBV29-1 and TRBJ2-7; TRBD2 aligns across 7 bases. With V trimmed by 6 bases and J by 7 bases, 15 bases remained unmatched. Germline values: CDR1 SQVTM, CDR2 ANQGSEA. CDR3 length equals 14 residues.

Many counts were recorded for this clonotype. This chain links TRBV7-8 with TRBJ2-1; D is unclear. The V end lost 2 bases, the J end lost 6 bases, and 14 bases lay between the germline ends. Per the germline V gene, CDR1 is SGHVS and CDR2 is FQNEAQ. The CDR3 is 15 residues long. The CDR3 DNA reads as TGTGCCAGCAGCTTACTTTTAGGCCGTGTCAATGAGCAGTTCTTC. This sequence encodes CASSLLLGRVNEQFF.

This CDR3 is CASSLARVSYEQYF. CDR3 sequence (DNA): TGTGCCAGCAGCTTAGCAAGGGTTTCCTACGAGCAGTACTTC. The chain carries TRBV7-2 and TRBJ2-7, with D hard to call. The V end lost 0 bases, the J end lost 1 base, and 7 bases lay between the germline ends. This CDR3 has 14 residues. Germline CDR1 reads SGHTA; CDR2 reads FQGNSA.

CDR3: CASSPGGGPPGTEAFF. The DNA for the CDR3 is TGTGCCAGCAGCCCCGGGGGGGGGCCCCCTGGCACTGAAGCTTTCTTT. This sequence joins TRBV2 and TRBJ1-1, with D perhaps TRBD1 (6 bases). Germline CDR1 is SNHLY and CDR2 is FYNNEI. V lost 6 bases and J 4 bases, leaving 21 bases between the germline ends. The CDR3 sequence is 16 residues long.

This clonotype has a count of ten or more. This chain links TRBV4-1 with TRBJ1-2, with 12 nucleotides matching TRBD1. Trimming at V came to 0 bases and at J to 7 bases, leaving 6 bases not matched to a gene. The CDR3 covers 16 residues. Germline V lookup: CDR1 MGHRA, CDR2 YSYEKL. The CDR3 region has the DNA TGCGCCAGCAGCCAAGAGGAGGGACAGGGGGCAGGTGGCTACACCTTC. Protein product: CASSQEEGQGAGGYTF.